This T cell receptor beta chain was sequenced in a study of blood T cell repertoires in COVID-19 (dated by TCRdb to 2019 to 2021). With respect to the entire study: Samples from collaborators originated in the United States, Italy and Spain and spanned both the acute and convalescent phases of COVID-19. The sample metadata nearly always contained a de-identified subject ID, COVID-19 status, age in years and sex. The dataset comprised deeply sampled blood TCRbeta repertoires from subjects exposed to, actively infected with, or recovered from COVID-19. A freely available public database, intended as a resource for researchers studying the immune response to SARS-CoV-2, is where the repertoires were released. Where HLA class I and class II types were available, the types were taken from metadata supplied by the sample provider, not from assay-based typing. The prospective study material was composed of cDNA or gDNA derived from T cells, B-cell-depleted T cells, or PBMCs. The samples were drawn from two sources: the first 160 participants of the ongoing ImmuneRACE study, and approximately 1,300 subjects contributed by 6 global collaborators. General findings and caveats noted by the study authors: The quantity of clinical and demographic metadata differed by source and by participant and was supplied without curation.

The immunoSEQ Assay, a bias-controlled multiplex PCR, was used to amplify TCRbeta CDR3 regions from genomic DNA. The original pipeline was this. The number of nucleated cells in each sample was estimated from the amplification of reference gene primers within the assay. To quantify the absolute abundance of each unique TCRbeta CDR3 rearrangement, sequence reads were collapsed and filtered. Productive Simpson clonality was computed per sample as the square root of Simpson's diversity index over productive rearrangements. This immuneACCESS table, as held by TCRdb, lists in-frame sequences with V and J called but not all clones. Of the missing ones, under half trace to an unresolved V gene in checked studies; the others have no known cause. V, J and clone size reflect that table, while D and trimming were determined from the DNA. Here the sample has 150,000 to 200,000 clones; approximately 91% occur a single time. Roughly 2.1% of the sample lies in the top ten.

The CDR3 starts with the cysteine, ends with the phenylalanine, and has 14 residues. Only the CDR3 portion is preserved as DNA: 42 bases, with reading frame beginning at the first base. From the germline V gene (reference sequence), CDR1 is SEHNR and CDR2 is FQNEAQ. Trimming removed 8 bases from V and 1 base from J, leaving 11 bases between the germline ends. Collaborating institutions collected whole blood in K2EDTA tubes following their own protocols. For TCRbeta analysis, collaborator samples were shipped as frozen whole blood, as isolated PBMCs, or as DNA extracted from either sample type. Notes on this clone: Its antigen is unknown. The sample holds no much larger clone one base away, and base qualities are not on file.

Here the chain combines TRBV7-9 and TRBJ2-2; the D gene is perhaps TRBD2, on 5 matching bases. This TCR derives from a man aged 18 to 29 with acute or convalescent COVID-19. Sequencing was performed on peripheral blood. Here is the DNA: TGTGCCAGCCGGGGATCGCGGAACACCGGGGAGCTGTTTTTT. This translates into CASRGSRNTGELFF.